This T cell receptor (beta chain) was retrieved from a study of blood T cell repertoires in COVID-19 (dated by TCRdb to the early 2020s). Concerning the study at large: Samples from collaborators originated in the United States, Italy and Spain and spanned both the acute and convalescent phases of COVID-19. The sample metadata nearly always contained a de-identified subject ID, COVID-19 status, age in years and sex. The samples were drawn from the first 160 participants of the ongoing ImmuneRACE study and from some 1,300 subjects provided by 6 global collaborators. The dataset comprised deeply sampled blood TCRbeta repertoires from subjects exposed to, actively infected with, or recovered from COVID-19. HLA class I and class II types, where available, came from metadata supplied by the sample provider rather than from assay-based typing. The repertoires were released in a freely available public database intended as a resource for research on the immune response to SARS-CoV-2. The prospective study material was composed of cDNA or gDNA derived from T cells, B-cell-depleted T cells, or PBMCs. The paper as a whole reports these results and caveats: How much clinical and demographic metadata was included differed by source and by participant, and the metadata was provided uncurated.

As to this clone: Its antigen is still unknown. No qualities accompany the bases; no much larger clone lies one base away.

The germline V gene sets CDR1 to ENHRY and CDR2 to SYGVKD. CDR3 length: 13 amino acids, cysteine to phenylalanine. Of all the DNA, just the CDR3 is kept, 39 bases in frame from base 1. V is clipped by 3 bases and J by 2 bases, and the sequence between their germline boundaries is 8 bases long. One collaborating source in Seattle enrolled patients while the patients were actively infected and followed the patients over time throughout the course of disease. The collaborating institutions used their own protocols to collect whole blood in K2EDTA tubes. For TCRbeta analysis, collaborators shipped samples in one of three forms: frozen whole blood, isolated PBMCs, or DNA extracted from either of those sample types. TCRbeta CDR3 regions were amplified from genomic DNA by means of the immunoSEQ Assay, a bias-controlled multiplex PCR. From the authors' description of their analysis: Nucleated cell counts per sample were estimated from amplification of reference gene primers within the assay. To quantify the absolute abundance of each unique TCRbeta CDR3 rearrangement, sequence reads were collapsed and filtered. For each sample, productive Simpson clonality was calculated as the square root of Simpson's diversity index over productive rearrangements. TCRdb holds this immuneACCESS table with in-frame rearrangements only. Some clones are missing; in checked studies, unresolved V genes explain under half, and the rest has no known cause. V and J calls and clone size are as listed in that table; D and trimming were resolved from the DNA. This sample holds roughly 410,000 clones; more than 75% were observed only once. The ten biggest clones cover over 2% of the sample.

Sequencing input: peripheral blood. The clonotype originates from a woman aged 60 to 75 with COVID-19, enrolled during active disease. The V and J segments used are TRBV10-3 and TRBJ2-7; TRBD1 is a possible D gene, resting on 5 matching bases. Read as DNA, the sequence is TGTGCCATCAGTGAACAGGTAGCCTACGAGCAGTACTTC. It is translated as CAISEQVAYEQYF.